This TCR beta chain was obtained from a study of graft-versus-host responses after intestinal transplantation. Sequencing was performed with immunoSEQ multiplex PCR; in TCRdb, only in-frame clones are kept and a portion is missing. The sample yields roughly 110,000 clones, roughly 90% seen once. Trimming took 0 bases from V and 5 from J, leaving 2 bases between them. Germline loops: CDR1 SGHKS, CDR2 YYEKEE (reference sequence). This CDR3 contains 12 residues. Regarding this clone: Its antigen is unknown.

This clonotype originated in a human donor who was the organ donor for an intestinal transplant. The rearrangement joins TRBV5-5 to TRBJ1-4, with D unclear. This specimen consisted of unstimulated CD4+ T cells sorted from spleen or lymph node cells, obtained before transplant. The chain's CDR3 is CASSLDNEKLFF. The CDR3, as DNA: TGTGCCAGCAGCTTGGACAATGAAAAACTGTTTTTT.